This is a list of T cell receptor beta chains from one sample in a study of cytomegalovirus exposure and HLA in healthy donors. TCRdb's copy holds only in-frame clones and misses some; the assay was immunoSEQ multiplex PCR. The sample lists 150,000 to 200,000 clones, roughly 90% occurring once. The sample was PBMCs. The source is a man between 18 and 29 years old in good health and CMV-seropositive. The CDR3 runs from the conserved cysteine through the conserved F or W. A D gene is named only where the DNA matches it firmly. Where a row states a size, it is once, few, many or the class of an expanded clone; other rows omit it.

v_gene	abundance	j_gene	d_gene	CDR3aa	CDR3nt
TRBV12-5	few	TRBJ2-7	-	CASGLTASSYEQYF	TGTGCTAGTGGTTTGACAGCCAGCTCCTACGAGCAGTACTTC
TRBV6-5	-	TRBJ2-7	TRBD2	CASSYSASGRLYEQYF	TGTGCCAGCAGTTACTCGGCTAGCGGGAGGCTGTACGAGCAGTACTTC
TRBV11-3	-	TRBJ2-2	TRBD1	CASSRQGNTGELFF	TGTGCCAGCAGCCGACAGGGGAACACCGGGGAGCTGTTTTTT
TRBV30	-	TRBJ1-2	TRBD1	CAWDKFGQGAYGYTF	TGTGCCTGGGACAAATTCGGACAGGGCGCCTATGGCTACACCTTC
TRBV18	-	TRBJ2-7	-	CASSPPTGPYEQYF	TGTGCCAGCTCACCACCGACAGGACCCTACGAGCAGTACTTC
TRBV6-1	-	TRBJ1-2	-	CASMVSRGASDGYTF	TGTGCCAGCATGGTCAGCAGGGGAGCCTCGGATGGCTACACCTTC
TRBV5-1	-	TRBJ1-1	-	CASSLMGQMNTEAFF	TGCGCCAGCAGCCTCATGGGGCAGATGAACACTGAAGCTTTCTTT
TRBV11-2	-	TRBJ1-1	-	CASSFQKPDTEAFF	TGTGCCAGCAGCTTCCAAAAGCCGGACACTGAAGCTTTCTTT
TRBV14	-	TRBJ1-1	-	CASSQEYGYRDTEAFF	TGTGCCAGCAGCCAAGAGTACGGGTATCGGGACACTGAAGCTTTCTTT
TRBV11-2	-	TRBJ2-5	TRBD2	CASSPPGSGRRVKETQYF	TGTGCCAGCAGCCCCCCGGGGAGCGGGAGGAGGGTTAAAGAGACCCAGTACTTC
TRBV27	-	TRBJ2-1	-	CASSLSSGATYNEQFF	TGTGCCAGCAGTTTAAGTAGCGGAGCCACCTACAATGAGCAGTTCTTC
TRBV4-1	-	TRBJ1-2	-	CASSQEKPLYGYTF	TGCGCCAGCAGCCAAGAAAAGCCTCTCTATGGCTACACCTTC
TRBV13	-	TRBJ2-7	TRBD2	CASSLGREVSYEQYF	TGTGCCAGCAGCTTAGGTCGGGAGGTCTCCTACGAGCAGTACTTC
TRBV18	-	TRBJ1-4	TRBD1	CASSPTGQWTEKLFF	TGTGCCAGCTCACCGACGGGACAGTGGACTGAAAAACTGTTTTTT
TRBV29-1	-	TRBJ2-2	-	CSVDGGLNTGELFF	TGCAGCGTTGACGGGGGGCTGAACACCGGGGAGCTGTTTTTT
TRBV28	-	TRBJ1-1	-	CASNRGIGTEAFF	TGTGCCAGCAATAGGGGTATTGGGACTGAAGCTTTCTTT
TRBV11-2	-	TRBJ2-1	TRBD2	CASSETSGTYNEQFF	TGTGCCAGCAGCGAAACTAGCGGGACCTACAATGAGCAGTTCTTC
TRBV6-1	-	TRBJ1-2	-	CASRLTTGIYGYTF	TGTGCCAGCAGACTTACCACAGGAATCTATGGCTACACCTTC
TRBV5-1	few	TRBJ2-7	-	CASSLRTDYLHEQYF	TGCGCCAGCAGCTTGAGAACAGACTACCTCCACGAGCAGTACTTC
TRBV5-1	once	TRBJ2-7	-	CASSPGTRDAEQYF	TGCGCCAGCAGCCCCGGGACACGAGATGCCGAGCAGTACTTC
TRBV13	once	TRBJ2-3	TRBD2	CASSPGEGYTDTQYF	TGTGCCAGCAGCCCCGGGGAGGGGTACACAGATACGCAGTATTTT
TRBV9	-	TRBJ2-3	TRBD2	CASSVAGGADTQYF	TGTGCCAGCAGCGTAGCGGGGGGGGCAGATACGCAGTATTTT
TRBV2	-	TRBJ1-1	TRBD1	CASSGDRGNTEAFF	TGTGCCAGCAGTGGGGACAGGGGGAACACTGAAGCTTTCTTT
TRBV5-5	-	TRBJ2-1	TRBD1	CASSTTQPRGRRNEQFF	TGTGCCAGCAGCACCACACAACCCAGGGGGCGACGCAATGAGCAGTTCTTC
TRBV5-1	-	TRBJ1-1	TRBD1	CASSGDSMNTEAFF	TGCGCCAGCAGCGGGGACAGTATGAACACTGAAGCTTTCTTT
TRBV25-1	-	TRBJ2-5	-	CASGALQETQYF	TGTGCCAGCGGAGCTTTACAAGAGACCCAGTACTTC
TRBV27	-	TRBJ1-1	-	CASSLRALVRTEAFF	TGTGCCAGCAGTTTGCGGGCCCTGGTCCGCACTGAAGCTTTCTTT